The clone carrying this T cell receptor (beta chain) was picked up many times. The antigen remains unidentified. This record belongs to a study of T cells after yellow fever vaccination. Study information: Fractions with few cells were prepared using SMART-Seq v4 Ultra Low Input. Whole-study findings and limits: High-abundance clonotypes from the bulk population could contaminate FACS-sorted repertoires. At 95% to 98% for CD4 and about 87% for CD8, most primary-vaccination clones showed up again after the booster.

The CDR3 spans 16 residues. Germline loops: CDR1 MNHNY, CDR2 SVGAGI (reference sequence). Germline trimming cut 6 bases from V and 2 bases from J; bases unmatched to any gene: 8. It was through 5'RACE template switching that TCR cDNA was made, with a universal primer site and UMIs added. TCRdb re-called the 5' RACE reads through MiXCR, storing one row per CDR3 protein. This sample carries under 150,000 distinct CDR3 sequences, roughly 8% of them seen once, and the ten largest clones take 0.55% to 0.9%. This receptor was identified in a man younger than 40 who received the YFV17D yellow fever vaccine. The source was CD4+ T cells sorted from PBMCs, collected 5 days after the yellow fever booster vaccination. The rearrangement uses TRBV6-6 and TRBJ2-1; 9 nucleotides agree with TRBD2. The CDR3: CASRLDRGRAYNEQFF. The CDR3 bases are TGTGCCAGCAGACTAGATCGCGGGAGGGCCTACAATGAGCAGTTCTTC.